Detailed here is one T cell receptor (beta chain). Profiled with immunoSEQ multiplex PCR; TCRdb holds only in-frame clones, not every one. Among around 250,000 clones listed, around 87% were seen once. The sample is drawn from a study of Ad26.COV2.S vaccination and SARS-CoV-2 variants. This CDR3 has 12 amino acids. Per the germline V gene, CDR1 is MDHEN and CDR2 is SYDVKM. V lost 3 bases and J 6 bases, leaving 5 bases between the germline ends. As to treatment: roughly 18 received Ad26.COV2.S at low or high dose, single or two shots; several received placebo; per-sample allocation not given. Sampling happened 63 days after the first vaccine or placebo injection.

This material consisted of peripheral blood, taken in a trial of Ad26.COV2.S vaccine versus placebo. The source is a person aged 18-60 years who received the Ad26.COV2.S COVID-19 vaccine or a placebo. This sequence joins TRBV28 and TRBJ2-2; no reliable D call. This CDR3 is CASSFGAGELFF. The DNA of the CDR3 is TGTGCCAGCAGTTTTGGGGCCGGGGAGCTGTTTTTT.